Each of the 5 T cell receptor beta chains below was sequenced from the same sample in a study of identical twins. TCRdb analysed the 5' RACE reads with MiXCR anew, one entry per CDR3 protein. Seen here are some 790,000 distinct CDR3 sequences, around a sixth observed once, and the top ten hold less than 15%. This sample was also put to use in a study of T cells expressing NK-cell markers.

The sample taken for sequencing was PBMCs. The receptors originated from a woman younger than 35 in good health.

The CDR3 DNA sequence: TGCAGTGCCCTAGGGGGGGCCCCCTACAATGAGCAGTTCTTC. Translated: CSALGGAPYNEQFF. The rearrangement links TRBV20-1 to TRBJ2-1; D is perhaps TRBD2 (7 bases). Trimming left V 6 bases short and J 2 bases short, with 14 bases between. Germline CDR1 DFQATT, CDR2 SNEGSKA (reference sequence). The CDR3 is made up of 14 amino acids.

The V and J genes are TRBV11-2 and TRBJ2-2; D remains unclear. V lost 1 base, J lost 7 bases, and 10 bases lay in between. The CDR3 loop spans 14 amino acids. Germline assignment: CDR1 SGHAT and CDR2 FQNNGV. The DNA of the CDR3 is TGTGCCAGCAGCTTAGTTCCCAACGGCGGGGAGCTGTTTTTT. The encoded protein is CASSLVPNGGELFF.

In this sample, this clonotype turned up a few times. The V gene is TRBV5-4, the J gene TRBJ2-7; 7 bases align to TRBD2. From germline, CDR1 is SGHNT and CDR2 YYREEE (reference sequence). The CDR3 runs 14 residues. V shed 4 bases, J shed 0 bases, and the junction held 4 bases outside the gene matches. This CDR3 reads CASSRGDDSYEQYF. DNA for the CDR3: TGTGCCAGCAGCCGGGGGGACGACTCCTACGAGCAGTACTTC.

The chain has TRBV3-1 and TRBJ2-3; 15 nucleotides agree with TRBD2. V shed 4 bases and J 6 bases; nucleotides not matched to a gene: 5. Germline lookup yields CDR1 LGHDT and CDR2 YNNKEL (reference sequence). The CDR3 sequence is 16 residues long. The CDR3 reads CASSPGLAGGVDTQYF. For the CDR3, the DNA is TGTGCCAGCAGCCCGGGACTAGCGGGGGGCGTCGATACGCAGTATTTT.

The table lists this clonotype with a few counts. The chain is built from TRBV6-5 and TRBJ2-1, with TRBD2 matching over 11 bases. V lost 2 bases, J lost 9 bases, and 6 bases stayed unmatched. The length of the CDR3 is 15 residues. Germline-derived CDR1 and CDR2 are MNHEY and SVGAGI. The CDR3 DNA reads as TGTGCCAGCAGTTACGCTCGACTAGCGGGAACTGAGCAGTTCTTC. This codes for CASSYARLAGTEQFF.